The 20 T cell receptor beta chains below all came from one sample that was sequenced in a study of blood T cell repertoires in COVID-19. Sequencing was performed with immunoSEQ multiplex PCR; in TCRdb, only in-frame clones are kept and a portion is missing. The table includes 200,000 to 300,000 clones, around 90% detected once. The sequenced sample consisted of peripheral blood. The source is a man aged 30 to 45 with COVID-19, enrolled during active disease.

V is TRBV19 and J is TRBJ1-2; TRBD1 aligns across 8 bases. From germline, CDR1 is LNHDA and CDR2 SQIVND (reference sequence). This CDR3 contains 14 residues. J lost 7 bases, V lost 4 bases, and 8 bases had no gene match. The CDR3 DNA sequence: TGTGCCAGTAGTACCGACAGGGGATCAGCTGGCTACACCTTC. Translation: CASSTDRGSAGYTF. The variable domain in full, completed from reference TRBV19 and TRBJ1-2, reads DGGITQSPKYLFRKEGQNVTLSCEQNLNHDAMYWYRQDPGQGLRLIYYSQIVNDFQKGDIAEGYSVSREKKESFPLTVTSAQKNPTAFYLCASSTDRGSAGYTFGSGTRLTVV.

This chain links TRBV25-1 with TRBJ1-6; D is perhaps TRBD1 (6 bases). This CDR3 contains 14 residues. With 10 bases removed from V and 7 bases from J, the gap between germline ends came to 17 bases. Per the germline V gene, CDR1 is MGHDK and CDR2 is SYGVNS. This CDR3 reads CATARGQGNSPLHF. In nucleotides, the CDR3 is TGTGCCACAGCCCGGGGCCAGGGGAATTCACCCCTCCACTTT.

The V gene is TRBV19, the J gene TRBJ1-1; the D is unclear. V lost 3 bases to trimming and J lost 3 bases, with 17 bases between them. The CDR3 has 16 residues. Germline values: CDR1 LNHDA, CDR2 SQIVND (reference sequence). The CDR3, as DNA: TGTGCCAGTAGTATTGGACCTGGGGTCGGGGACACTGAAGCTTTCTTT. Its protein is CASSIGPGVGDTEAFF.

This chain uses TRBV27 with TRBJ1-2, with D perhaps TRBD1 (5 bases). CDR1 is MNHEY and CDR2 is SMNVEV in the germline V gene (reference sequence). The CDR3 covers 13 residues. The V gene lost 2 bases and the J gene lost 7 bases, with 11 bases spanning the gap. The CDR3: CASSLERGSGYTF. In nucleotides, the CDR3 is TGTGCCAGCAGTTTAGAAAGGGGCTCTGGCTACACCTTC.

The genes are TRBV12-3 or TRBV12-4 and TRBJ1-2; D not certain. Trimming removed 7 bases at V and 4 bases at J, with 13 bases between. This CDR3 is built from 13 residues. CDR3 protein: CASNEGVGYGYTF. Here the CDR3 DNA reads TGTGCCAGCAACGAGGGAGTCGGCTATGGCTACACCTTC.

V and J are TRBV6-5 and TRBJ1-4; 7 bases match TRBD1. The junction had 5 bases not matched to a gene; V was cut back by 6 bases and J by 7 bases. CDR1 MNHEY and CDR2 SVGAGI come from the germline V gene. The CDR3 extends over 13 amino acids. CDR3 sequence reads: CASSPRQGEKLFF. CDR3 bases: TGTGCCAGCAGCCCACGACAGGGTGAAAAACTGTTTTTT.

V usage is TRBV15 and J usage is TRBJ2-3; the match to TRBD2 covers 8 bases. The germline gives CDR1 LNHNV, CDR2 YYDKDF (reference sequence). The CDR3 runs to 15 residues. The J segment lost 4 bases and the V segment lost 3 bases, leaving 6 bases of the junction unmatched. The CDR3 protein is CATSSRGGISDTQYF. For the CDR3, the DNA is TGTGCCACCAGCAGCCGGGGGGGCATATCAGATACGCAGTATTTT.

The chain uses TRBV7-9 and TRBJ1-2; D not certain. From germline, CDR1 is SEHNR and CDR2 FQNEAQ (reference sequence). V was cut by 3 bases and J by 7 bases, with 15 bases left in between. The CDR3 is made up of 14 amino acids. The CDR3 sequence is CASSFQDSGSGYTF. CDR3 nucleotide sequence: TGTGCCAGCAGCTTCCAGGACTCAGGCTCTGGCTACACCTTC.

V usage is TRBV7-9 and J usage is TRBJ1-5; 7 bases are shared with TRBD1. Germline V gene lookup returns CDR1 SEHNR and CDR2 FQNEAQ (reference sequence). The CDR3 is 15 residues long. V was clipped by 3 bases and J by 6 bases; unmatched bases: 8. This CDR3 is CASSLEGARAQPQHF. CDR3 coding DNA: TGTGCCAGCAGCTTGGAGGGGGCGCGCGCTCAGCCCCAGCATTTT.

The CDR3 DNA reads TGTGCCAGCAGTTACTATTTTGGGAGAGAGGGGGCAAGCAATCAGCCCCAGCATTTT. Amino acids: CASSYYFGREGASNQPQHF. The V and J genes are TRBV6-2 or TRBV6-3 and TRBJ1-5; 7 bases match TRBD1. V gave up 1 base and J gave up 1 base; unmatched junction bases: 13. Germline V gene sequence: CDR1 MNHEY, CDR2 SVGEGT. The CDR3 contains 19 residues.

This clone appeared once. The genes are TRBV5-1 and TRBJ2-7; maybe TRBD1 (6 bases). The CDR3 has 15 amino acids. Germline lookup yields CDR1 SGHRS and CDR2 YFSETQ. The germline V and J ends were trimmed by 0 bases and 5 bases, with 15 bases remaining between them. The CDR3 DNA reads TGCGCCAGCAGCTTGGTGGGGGCCAGGGCAGACGAGCAGTACTTC. Translating gives CASSLVGARADEQYF.

The chain links TRBV5-1 to TRBJ2-7, with a weak D call TRBD2 (5 bases). Per the germline V gene, CDR1 is SGHRS and CDR2 is YFSETQ. Deletions cut 4 bases from V and 3 bases from J, with 17 bases between. CDR3 size: 15 residues. The CDR3 sequence is CASSPLPDGNYEQYF. The CDR3 DNA reads as TGCGCCAGCAGCCCACTCCCTGACGGGAACTACGAGCAGTACTTC.

The chain combines TRBV18 with TRBJ1-2; tentative D call: TRBD1 (5 bases). The CDR3 covers 15 residues. Germline CDR1 reads KGHSH; CDR2 reads LQKENI. V was trimmed by 6 bases and J by 8 bases, leaving 22 bases between them. CDR3 region: CASSPTLTEPGGYTF. DNA for the CDR3: TGTGCCAGCTCCCCTACCTTGACTGAGCCAGGGGGCTACACCTTC.

The CDR3 DNA sequence: TGTGCCAGCAGTGAAAAAAGCGGGGGAGACTACGAGCAGTACTTC. This translates into CASSEKSGGDYEQYF. The V call is TRBV2, the J call TRBJ2-7, with 8 bases matching TRBD2. Looked up from germline, CDR1 is SNHLY and CDR2 is FYNNEI. This CDR3 comprises 15 residues. V lost 2 bases, J lost 3 bases, and 6 bases stayed unmatched.

This rearrangement joins TRBV3-1 (or the pseudogene TRBV3-2) to TRBJ1-4; 10 nucleotides align to TRBD1. J gave up 10 bases and V 5 bases, and 7 bases lay outside the gene matches. Looked up from germline, CDR1 is LGHDT and CDR2 is YNNKEL (reference sequence). There are 14 residues in the CDR3. DNA of the CDR3: TGTGCCAGCAGCGGGACAGGGGACTCAAGAAAACTGTTTTTT. This encodes CASSGTGDSRKLFF.

This chain joins TRBV10-2 and TRBJ1-6; TRBD1 aligns across 8 bases. Germline V gene lookup returns CDR1 WSHSY and CDR2 SAAADI. The ends lost 0 bases at V and 7 bases at J; junction bases unmatched: 8. This CDR3 contains 17 residues. The CDR3 loop reads CASSESVVTGGNSPLHF. CDR3 nucleotides: TGCGCCAGCAGTGAGTCGGTTGTTACAGGGGGAAATTCACCCCTCCACTTT.

The V and J genes are TRBV7-9 and TRBJ1-3; D is possibly TRBD1 (6 bases). Germline values: CDR1 SEHNR, CDR2 FQNEAQ (reference sequence). The CDR3 consists of 18 residues. Trimming took 5 bases from V and 4 from J, leaving 24 bases between them. For the CDR3, the DNA is TGTGCCAGCAGCCCCCCTCGCCGGGTCCAGACAGGCGGAAACACCATATATTTT. It is translated as CASSPPRRVQTGGNTIYF.

This rearrangement joins TRBV3-1 (or the pseudogene TRBV3-2) to TRBJ1-4; 8 bases fit TRBD1. The CDR3 spans 17 residues. V shed 0 bases, J shed 5 bases, and the junction held 8 bases outside the gene matches. Germline V gene lookup returns CDR1 LGHDT and CDR2 YNNKEL (reference sequence). The CDR3 reads CASSQDSGYRGNEKLFF. The CDR3 DNA reads as TGTGCCAGCAGCCAAGATTCGGGATACAGGGGGAATGAAAAACTGTTTTTT.

V usage is TRBV28 and J usage is TRBJ1-2; 9 nucleotides match TRBD1. The CDR3 loop spans 17 amino acids. V lost 3 bases, J lost 0 bases, and 8 bases stayed unmatched. In germline, CDR1 is MDHEN, CDR2 SYDVKM. CDR3 DNA: TGTGCCAGCAGTTTGGGGGGACAGGGTATCACTAACTATGGCTACACCTTC. It specifies CASSLGGQGITNYGYTF.

The chain carries TRBV7-2 and TRBJ1-2, with a weak D call TRBD1 (6 bases). The CDR3 has 15 amino acids. CDR1 and CDR2 from the germline V gene are SGHTA and FQGNSA. The V end lost 5 bases, the J end lost 3 bases, and 16 bases lay between the germline ends. In DNA form, the CDR3 reads TGTGCCAGCAGCCCAACAAGGGACACTCACTATGGCTACACCTTC. This translates into CASSPTRDTHYGYTF.